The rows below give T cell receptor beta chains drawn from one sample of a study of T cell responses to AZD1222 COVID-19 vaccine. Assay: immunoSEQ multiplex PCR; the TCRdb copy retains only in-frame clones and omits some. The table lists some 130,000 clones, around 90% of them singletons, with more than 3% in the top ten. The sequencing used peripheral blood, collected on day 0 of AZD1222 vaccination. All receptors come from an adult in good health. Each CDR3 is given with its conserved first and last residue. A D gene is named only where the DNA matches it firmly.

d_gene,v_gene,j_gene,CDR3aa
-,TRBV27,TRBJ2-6,CASSDGGANVLTF
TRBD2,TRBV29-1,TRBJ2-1,CSVDTSGTYNEQFF
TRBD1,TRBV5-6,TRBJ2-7,CASSLPGTGGRYEQYF
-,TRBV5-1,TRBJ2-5,CASSLDWAGQETQYF
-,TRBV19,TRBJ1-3,CASSIRGPAGNTIYF
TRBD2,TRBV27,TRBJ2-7,CASSLLKHPGLADLNDYEQYF
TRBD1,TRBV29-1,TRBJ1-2,CSVGDRAWDGYTF
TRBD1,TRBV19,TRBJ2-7,CASRLTDRGPHEQYF
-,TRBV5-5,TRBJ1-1,CASSLGPEAFF
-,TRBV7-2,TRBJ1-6,CASSLNMANSPLHF
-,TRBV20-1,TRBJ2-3,CSASDSLLTSTDTQYF
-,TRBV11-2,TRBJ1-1,CASSWNTEAFF
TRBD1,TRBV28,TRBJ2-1,CASSYNRDSYNEQFF
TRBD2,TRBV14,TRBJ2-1,CASSQERAGGPYNEQFF
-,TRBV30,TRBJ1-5,CAWSVQLEPQHF
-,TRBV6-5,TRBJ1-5,CASSQPVNQPQHF
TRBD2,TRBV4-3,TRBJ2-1,CASSQGSVDWGGEQFF
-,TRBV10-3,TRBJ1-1,CAISGTHVTEAFF
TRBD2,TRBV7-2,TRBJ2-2,CASSPYAWTSGRAFGELFF
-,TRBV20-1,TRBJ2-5,CSARDLETQYF
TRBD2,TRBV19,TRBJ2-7,CASSILSGSFYEQYF
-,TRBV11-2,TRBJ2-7,CASSLPDPAYEQYF
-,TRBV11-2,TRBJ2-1,CASSLGLANNEQFF
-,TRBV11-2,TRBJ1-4,CASSLGQLVGEKLFF
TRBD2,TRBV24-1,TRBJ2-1,CATSVAGGANEQFF
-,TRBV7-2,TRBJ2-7,CASSKGSYEQYF
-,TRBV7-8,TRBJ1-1,CASSSLSRTEAFF
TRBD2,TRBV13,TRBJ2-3,CASSWRTSGTWNTQYF
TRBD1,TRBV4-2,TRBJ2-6,CASSQDGRQGDSSGANVLTF
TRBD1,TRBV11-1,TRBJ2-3,CASRRTGSTDTQYF
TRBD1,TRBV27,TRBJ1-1,CASSLQGARTGGAFF
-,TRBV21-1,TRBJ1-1,CASSKEGTEAFF
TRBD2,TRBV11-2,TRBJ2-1,CASSLGTSGYNEQFF
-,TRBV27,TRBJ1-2,CASTASDRYGYTF
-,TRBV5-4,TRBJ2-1,CASSLGFEQFF
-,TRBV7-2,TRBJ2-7,CASSLVWGRHEQYF
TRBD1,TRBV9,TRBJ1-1,CASSAGQGRNTEAFF